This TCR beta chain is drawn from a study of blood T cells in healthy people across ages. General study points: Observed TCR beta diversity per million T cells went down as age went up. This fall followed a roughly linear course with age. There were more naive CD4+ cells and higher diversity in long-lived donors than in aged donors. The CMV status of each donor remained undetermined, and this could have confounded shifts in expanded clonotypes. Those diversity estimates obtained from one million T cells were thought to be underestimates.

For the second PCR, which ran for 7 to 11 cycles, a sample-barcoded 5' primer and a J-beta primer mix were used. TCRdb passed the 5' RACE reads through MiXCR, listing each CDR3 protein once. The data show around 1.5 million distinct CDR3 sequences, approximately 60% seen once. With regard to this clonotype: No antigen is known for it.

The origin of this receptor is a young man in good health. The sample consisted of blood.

The CDR3 nucleotides are TGCAGTGCTGACCCCAAACAGGGGAACTATGGCTACACCTTC. Its translation is CSADPKQGNYGYTF. This sequence joins TRBV20-1 and TRBJ1-2; 7 positions match TRBD1. The trim removed 5 bases at V and 2 bases at J, leaving 8 bases unmatched. The CDR3 length is 14 residues. CDR1 and CDR2 from the germline V gene are DFQATT and SNEGSKA (reference sequence).